This T cell receptor (beta chain) was identified during a study of T cells in Graves' hyperthyroidism and ophthalmopathy. Overall study context: Peripheral blood specimens were obtained at initial diagnosis, prior to any treatment. Study outcomes and limitations: Most thyroid-expanded clonotypes above 0.001 were also found in blood.

Stable Graves' hyperthyroidism meant no ophthalmopathy progression within 18 months. Every diagnosis used clinical symptoms, serum thyroxine and TRAb, thyroid ultrasound and orbital computed tomography. TCR beta CDR3 regions were amplified from RNA transcripts. The HTBI set primed first-round TCR CDR3 RT-PCR. MiXCR, run by TCRdb on the multiplex PCR reads, gives a single entry per CDR3 protein. In the table there are about 400,000 distinct CDR3 sequences, approximately 14% of which are singletons. About this clonotype itself: The target antigen is unknown. Lacking the conserved final phenylalanine or tryptophan, this CDR3 likely reflects a read error.

The sample consisted of blood. The receptor comes from a young woman with Graves' hyperthyroidism.

CDR3 in DNA: TGTGCCAGCAGTATGGACAGGGGGCTCTACGAGCAGTACCTC. Encoded protein: CASSMDRGLYEQYL. The chain has TRBV6-1 and TRBJ2-7; the match to TRBD1 covers 11 bases. V was pared by 5 bases and J by 3 bases, with 3 bases of the junction left unmatched. The CDR3 consists of 14 residues. CDR1 and CDR2 (germline): MNHNS, SASEGT.